The next 15 T cell receptor beta chains were all read from a single sample in a study of T cells in localized non-small cell lung cancer. Generated by immunoSEQ multiplex PCR, the TCRdb table keeps only in-frame clones and is missing some. The sample includes about 31,000 clones, 90% to 95% of them seen just once. Sequences were derived from peripheral blood, sampled before any cancer treatment. The source is a woman aged 40 to 75 with stage I lung adenocarcinoma.

This clone occurred once. J is TRBJ1-5 and V is TRBV7-8; D is uncertain. This CDR3 contains 16 residues. Germline assignment: CDR1 SGHVS and CDR2 FQNEAQ. Between the trimmed V and J ends, which lost 0 bases and 0 bases, there was a span of 9 bases. The CDR3 protein is CASSLAALYSNQPQHF. CDR3 DNA: TGTGCCAGCAGCTTAGCAGCACTTTATAGCAATCAGCCCCAGCATTTT.

V is TRBV7-6 and J is TRBJ2-5; D is undetermined. This CDR3 spans 11 amino acids. V was shortened by 1 base and J by 4 bases, with 1 base between the two germline ends. Germline-derived CDR1 and CDR2 are SGHVS and FNYEAQ. DNA for the CDR3: TGTGCCAGCAGCTTAGTAGAGACCCAGTACTTC. Translating gives CASSLVETQYF.

V and J are TRBV5-1 and TRBJ2-2, with 10 bases aligning to TRBD2. V lost 4 bases, J lost 4 bases, and 4 bases stayed unmatched. The germline CDR1 and CDR2 sequences are SGHRS and YFSETQ. This CDR3 region has 15 residues. The CDR3 is CASSAASGSTGELFF. The CDR3 DNA follows: TGCGCCAGCAGCGCAGCTAGCGGGAGCACCGGGGAGCTGTTTTTT.

The chain combines TRBV7-9 with TRBJ1-3; D uncertain. Germline V gene lookup returns CDR1 SEHNR and CDR2 FQNEAQ (reference sequence). V was cut by 5 bases and J by 2 bases, with 10 bases left in between. The CDR3 runs 14 residues. The CDR3 loop reads CASSPVSTGNTIYF. In DNA form, the CDR3 reads TGTGCCAGCAGCCCAGTTTCTACTGGAAACACCATATATTTT.

This chain joins TRBV6-1 and TRBJ2-1; no reliable D call. The CDR3 loop spans 18 amino acids. Germline V CDR1 and CDR2: MNHNS, SASEGT. The V end lost 1 base, the J end lost 0 bases, and 16 bases lay between the germline ends. CDR3 amino acids: CASSEDMGRSSSYNEQFF. The DNA for the CDR3 is TGTGCCAGCAGTGAAGATATGGGTCGGTCGAGCTCCTACAATGAGCAGTTCTTC.

The V call is TRBV11-3, the J call TRBJ2-7; D perhaps matches TRBD1 (5 bases). Germline V gene data show CDR1 as SGHNT and CDR2 as YENEEA. This CDR3 is 16 amino acids long. Trimming left V 0 bases short and J 2 bases short, with 14 bases between. For the CDR3, the DNA is TGTGCCAGCAGCTTAGATAGAAGGGGATCCCCCTACGAGCAGTACTTC. Translated, it gives CASSLDRRGSPYEQYF.

The genes are TRBV2 and TRBJ1-2; TRBD1 agrees at 7 bases. The germline V gene encodes CDR1 SNHLY and CDR2 FYNNEI. This CDR3 has 15 residues. The ends lost 6 bases at V and 3 bases at J; junction bases unmatched: 10. CDR3 nucleotides: TGTGCCAGCAGGGGAGACAGGGTCCTCTACTATGGCTACACCTTC. This sequence encodes CASRGDRVLYYGYTF. Together with reference TRBV2 and TRBJ1-2, the CDR3 gives the full variable domain: EPEVTQTPSHQVTQMGQEVILRCVPISNHLYFYWYRQILGQKVEFLVSFYNNEISEKSEIFDDQFSVERPDGSNFTLKIRSTKLEDSAMYFCASRGDRVLYYGYTFGSGTRLTVV.

The rearrangement links TRBV5-6 to TRBJ1-2, with D perhaps matching TRBD1 (5 bases). Germline V gene sequence: CDR1 SGHDT, CDR2 YYEEEE. The V and J ends lost 4 bases and 5 bases respectively, with 21 bases between them. The CDR3 loop spans 16 amino acids. The CDR3 DNA reads TGTGCCAGCAGCCCTGCCCAGGGAGAGGGGAAATATGGCTACACCTTC. Translated: CASSPAQGEGKYGYTF.

J is TRBJ1-2 and V is TRBV10-3; perhaps TRBD1 as D (5 bases). With 0 bases removed from V and 6 bases from J, the gap between germline ends came to 11 bases. The germline CDR1 and CDR2 sequences are ENHRY and SYGVKD. This CDR3 is built from 14 residues. The CDR3 DNA reads as TGTGCCATCAGTGAGTCGGCAGGGAGAGATGGCTACACCTTC. This gives the protein CAISESAGRDGYTF.

A single count supports this clone. V gene TRBV7-2 combines with J gene TRBJ2-7, with D perhaps matching TRBD2 (6 bases). The CDR3 contains 16 residues. Germline V gene sequence: CDR1 SGHTA, CDR2 FQGNSA. With 1 base removed from V and 2 bases from J, the gap between germline ends came to 15 bases. The CDR3 spells CASSLGAGPGAYEQYF. In DNA form, the CDR3 reads TGTGCCAGCAGCTTAGGGGCAGGTCCGGGGGCCTACGAGCAGTACTTC. Drawing the rest from reference TRBV7-2 and TRBJ2-7, the complete variable domain is GAGVSQSPSNKVTEKGKDVELRCDPISGHTALYWYRQSLGQGLEFLIYFQGNSAPDKSGLPSDRFSAERTGGSVSTLTIQRTQQEDSAVYLCASSLGAGPGAYEQYFGPGTRLTVT.

The chain couples TRBV7-2 to TRBJ1-2; D not certain. Per the germline V gene, CDR1 is SGHTA and CDR2 is FQGNSA. V dropped 3 bases and J dropped 2 bases, with 16 bases sitting between them. The CDR3 is 16 residues long. In DNA, the CDR3 is TGTGCCAGCAGCTTTTCAAACACCCGGGTCAACTATGGCTACACCTTC. It encodes CASSFSNTRVNYGYTF.

The V call is TRBV15, the J call TRBJ1-1, with D possibly TRBD1 on 5 matching bases. Trimming shortened V by 0 bases and J by 0 bases, and 8 bases separated the two germline ends. Germline CDR1 LNHNV, CDR2 YYDKDF (reference sequence). The CDR3 is made up of 15 amino acids. CDR3 sequence: CATSRDRGLNTEAFF. DNA of the CDR3: TGTGCCACCAGCAGAGATAGGGGACTGAACACTGAAGCTTTCTTT.

The chain combines TRBV19 with TRBJ2-3; D remains ambiguous. The V gene lost 6 bases and the J gene lost 0 bases, with 16 bases spanning the gap. CDR1 and CDR2 (germline): LNHDA, SQIVND (reference sequence). The CDR3 covers 16 residues. The CDR3 region is CASRNVAETSTDTQYF. CDR3 sequence (DNA): TGTGCCAGTAGAAATGTAGCTGAGACTAGCACAGATACGCAGTATTTT.

The gene calls are TRBV18 and TRBJ2-7, with D tentatively TRBD1 (6 bases). Trimming pared 3 bases from V and 6 bases from J, leaving 9 bases between. The CDR3 length is 12 residues. CDR1 KGHSH and CDR2 LQKENI come from the germline V gene. The CDR3 DNA reads as TGTGCCAGCTCACCGGGACAAGGCGAGCAGTACTTC. As protein: CASSPGQGEQYF.

The rearrangement links TRBV28 to TRBJ1-2; D uncertain. V was pared by 1 base and J by 0 bases, with 6 bases between. CDR1 MDHEN and CDR2 SYDVKM come from the germline V gene. CDR3 length: 14 amino acids. CDR3: CASSLSLTNYGYTF. The DNA of the CDR3 is TGTGCCAGCAGTTTATCACTGACTAACTATGGCTACACCTTC.